Listed here are 20 T cell receptor beta chains from one sample, sequenced in a study of control samples from healthy donors and cancer patients. Repertoires were generated with immunoSEQ multiplex PCR, while TCRdb's copy carries only in-frame clones and drops some. Of 130,000 to 150,000 clones in the sample, roughly 89% were seen once. The specimen was blood. These receptors all stem from a man aged 25 to 40 in good health.

The J gene is TRBJ2-3, the V gene TRBV4-3, with TRBD2 matching over 8 bases. The CDR3 loop spans 17 amino acids. From germline, CDR1 is LGHNA and CDR2 YSLEER. Losses at the gene ends were 0 bases for V and 3 bases for J; bases not matched to a gene: 8. As DNA, the CDR3 is TGCGCCAGCAGCCAAGATCTGGAGACTAGCGAGACAGATACGCAGTATTTT. Its protein product is CASSQDLETSETDTQYF.

The rearrangement joins TRBV7-3 to TRBJ2-2; no clear D gene. Trimming shortened V by 0 bases and J by 7 bases, and 12 bases separated the two germline ends. In germline, CDR1 is SGHTA, CDR2 FQGTGA. This CDR3 contains 15 residues. The CDR3 sequence is CASSLTELPHGELFF. The CDR3 nucleotides are TGTGCCAGCAGCTTAACTGAGTTGCCGCACGGGGAGCTGTTTTTT.

The J gene is TRBJ2-1, the V gene TRBV9, with D unclear. Germline assignment: CDR1 SGDLS and CDR2 YYNGEE. The CDR3 has 16 amino acids. Trimming left V 3 bases short and J 4 bases short, with 17 bases between. CDR3 in DNA: TGTGCCAGCAGCGCTCCCCCTCAGAGGCGGTACAATGAGCAGTTCTTC. The encoded protein is CASSAPPQRRYNEQFF.

The chain is built from TRBV21-1 and TRBJ2-7. TRBV21-1 is noted as a pseudogene. The CDR3 is 17 amino acids. CDR3 DNA: TGTGCCAGCAGCAAAGCTACTCCCGTGGCCCGGGGCCTCGAGCAGTACTTC. It yields the protein CASSKATPVARGLEQYF.

This chain joins TRBV11-2 and TRBJ1-2, with TRBD1 identical over 7 bases. The CDR3 extends over 14 amino acids. Germline trimming cut 4 bases from V and 4 bases from J; bases unmatched to any gene: 6. The V gene's germline CDR1 is SGHAT and CDR2 FQNNGV. Here the CDR3 DNA reads TGTGCCAGCAGCTCCCAGGGGGGGTCCTATGGCTACACCTTC. Protein product: CASSSQGGSYGYTF.

CDR3 loop: CASSLSLGSLGEKLFF. The CDR3 DNA follows: TGTGCCAGCAGCTTAAGTTTGGGCAGTCTGGGTGAAAAACTGTTTTTT. This chain connects TRBV13 to TRBJ1-4, with unresolved D. V gave up 2 bases and J gave up 7 bases, with 17 bases separating them. This CDR3 spans 16 amino acids. CDR1 is PRHDT and CDR2 is FYEKMQ in the germline V gene (reference sequence).

The chain is built from TRBV9 and TRBJ2-7; 9 bases agree with TRBD1. The CDR3 has 14 amino acids. J was trimmed by 3 bases and V by 4 bases; bases with no gene match: 5. Per the germline V gene, CDR1 is SGDLS and CDR2 is YYNGEE. The CDR3 here is CASSNPGQGYEQYF. CDR3 bases: TGTGCCAGCAGCAACCCGGGACAGGGCTACGAGCAGTACTTC.

The sample holds a few counts of this clone. The chain couples TRBV4-3 to TRBJ1-4; D is perhaps TRBD1 (6 bases). This CDR3 comprises 16 residues. Trimming stripped 0 bases from V and 8 bases from J, with 16 bases between. Germline V gene lookup returns CDR1 LGHNA and CDR2 YSLEER. The CDR3 is CASSQDRVRGGEKLFF. In DNA, the CDR3 is TGCGCCAGCAGCCAAGATAGGGTCAGGGGTGGAGAAAAACTGTTTTTT.

The rearrangement links TRBV7-9 to TRBJ1-1; possibly TRBD1 for D (6 bases). This CDR3 spans 13 amino acids. Trimming removed 5 bases at V and 5 bases at J, with 12 bases between. The germline CDR1 and CDR2 sequences are SEHNR and FQNEAQ (reference sequence). The CDR3 DNA sequence: TGTGCCAGCAGCGTACCCAGGGGTACTGAAGCTTTCTTT. Its protein product is CASSVPRGTEAFF.

This sequence joins TRBV6-2 or TRBV6-3 and TRBJ2-4, with a possible D match to TRBD2 (5 bases). The CDR3 extends over 16 amino acids. V dropped 0 bases and J dropped 6 bases, with 15 bases sitting between them. From germline, CDR1 is MNHEY and CDR2 SVGEGT. The CDR3 DNA sequence: TGTGCCAGCAGTTACTCAGGGCTGAAGGCGGGAAACATTCAGTACTTC. Its protein product is CASSYSGLKAGNIQYF.

This chain connects TRBV2 to TRBJ1-3, with TRBD1 matching 8 bases. Germline trimming cut 11 bases from V and 8 bases from J; bases unmatched to any gene: 11. CDR1 and CDR2 from the germline V gene are SNHLY and FYNNEI. CDR3 length: 13 residues. Written as DNA, the CDR3 is TGTGCCGCCACGGAAGACAGGGGTCACACCATATATTTT. Translated: CAATEDRGHTIYF.

The J gene is TRBJ2-3, the V gene TRBV24-1; no firm D call. The CDR3 sequence is 17 residues long. Trimming removed 3 bases at V and 2 bases at J, with 17 bases between. The V gene's germline CDR1 is KGHDR and CDR2 SFDVKD. The CDR3: CATSDPRPGRPTDTQYF. CDR3 DNA sequence: TGTGCCACCAGTGATCCCCGCCCCGGCCGGCCCACAGATACGCAGTATTTT.

The chain uses TRBV9 and TRBJ1-2; possibly TRBD1 for D (5 bases). Germline V CDR1 and CDR2: SGDLS, YYNGEE. With 2 bases removed from V and 7 bases from J, the gap between germline ends came to 18 bases. The CDR3 length is 15 residues. The CDR3 sequence: CASSVDPAGNIGYTF. The CDR3 coding sequence is TGTGCCAGCAGCGTCGACCCGGCAGGGAACATTGGCTACACCTTC.

The CDR3 DNA sequence: TGTGCCAGCTCACGGGACTGGGACTACGAGCAGTACTTC. Translated: CASSRDWDYEQYF. The rearrangement joins TRBV28 to TRBJ2-7, with D possibly matching TRBD2 (6 bases). V was pared by 8 bases and J by 3 bases, with 14 bases between. Germline assignment: CDR1 MDHEN and CDR2 SYDVKM. The CDR3 runs to 13 residues.

V and J are TRBV2 and TRBJ2-3; tentatively, D is TRBD2 (5 bases). This CDR3 spans 16 amino acids. Germline V gene sequence: CDR1 SNHLY, CDR2 FYNNEI. Trimming removed 6 bases from V and 0 bases from J, with 16 bases in between. The CDR3 DNA is TGTGCCAGCAGGAAGGATGGAGGAGTTAGCACAGATACGCAGTATTTT. This gives the protein CASRKDGGVSTDTQYF.

The CDR3 here is CASSVNGGDSYGYTF. The CDR3 DNA is TGCGCCAGCAGCGTGAATGGGGGTGATTCCTATGGCTACACCTTC. V usage is TRBV5-1 and J usage is TRBJ1-2, with D maybe TRBD1 (5 bases). Germline V gene lookup returns CDR1 SGHRS and CDR2 YFSETQ. CDR3 length: 15 amino acids. V lost 4 bases and J 4 bases, leaving 17 bases between the germline ends.

This sequence joins TRBV5-4 and TRBJ1-3; no clear D gene. The germline V gene has CDR1 SGHNT and CDR2 YYREEE (reference sequence). CDR3 size: 15 residues. V shed 0 bases and J shed 1 base, with 8 bases lying between them. CDR3 DNA: TGTGCCAGCAGCTTGGAATCGGGGTCTGGAAACACCATATATTTT. Translation gives CASSLESGSGNTIYF. The full variable domain, its missing parts supplied by reference TRBV5-4 and TRBJ1-3, is ETGVTQSPTHLIKTRGQQVTLRCSSQSGHNTVSWYQQALGQGPQFIFQYYREEENGRGNFPPRFSGLQFPNYSSELNVNALELDDSALYLCASSLESGSGNTIYFGEGSWLTVV.

The chain has TRBV6-5 and TRBJ1-5; D gene ambiguous. The CDR3 covers 15 residues. Looked up from germline, CDR1 is MNHEY and CDR2 is SVGAGI. Trimming removed 6 bases from V and 0 bases from J, with 12 bases in between. CDR3: CASRGHDNSNQPQHF. The DNA of the CDR3 is TGTGCCAGCAGGGGCCACGACAATAGCAATCAGCCCCAGCATTTT.

This rearrangement joins TRBV21-1 to TRBJ2-7. TRBV21-1 is an annotated pseudogene. This CDR3 is 15 amino acids long. The CDR3 bases are TGTGCCAGCAGCAAATTAAGGGGGGCCAGCTACGAGCAGTACTTC. It encodes CASSKLRGASYEQYF.

The chain carries TRBV3-1 (or the pseudogene TRBV3-2) and TRBJ2-7; D is undetermined. V was cut by 4 bases and J by 1 base, with 5 bases left in between. The CDR3 covers 12 residues. Germline lookup yields CDR1 LGHDT and CDR2 YNNKEL (reference sequence). CDR3 sequence (DNA): TGTGCCAGCAGCCTCGGGTCCTACGAGCAGTACTTC. Its protein is CASSLGSYEQYF.